The 30 T cell receptor beta chains below were found in one sample sequenced in a study of CD8+ T cells in alopecia areata. After isolation, RNA underwent reverse transcription to generate cDNA as the sequencing template. Generated by immunoSEQ multiplex PCR, the TCRdb table keeps only in-frame clones and is missing some. The sample carries 150,000 to 200,000 clones, 50% to 75% recorded once. Sequencing was performed on CD4+ T cells sorted from blood, taken at week 0. Receptors were obtained from a human donor with alopecia areata.

The rearrangement joins TRBV15 to TRBJ2-4; D may be TRBD1 (7 bases). This CDR3 spans 16 amino acids. The germline V and J ends were trimmed by 0 bases and 7 bases, with 16 bases remaining between them. Germline V lookup: CDR1 LNHNV, CDR2 YYDKDF (reference sequence). CDR3 sequence: CATSRESSGGRNIQYF. The CDR3 DNA reads as TGTGCCACCAGCAGAGAGTCGTCAGGGGGGAGGAACATTCAGTACTTC.

This clone was counted a few times. V gene TRBV18 combines with J gene TRBJ2-5; 7 bases are a match to TRBD1. The CDR3 covers 16 residues. V shed 2 bases and J 2 bases; nucleotides not matched to a gene: 8. CDR1 is KGHSH, CDR2 LQKENI, per germline. The CDR3 spells CASSPRSATGQETQYF. CDR3 bases: TGTGCCAGCTCACCAAGGTCGGCGACAGGGCAAGAGACCCAGTACTTC.

This clone was seen only a few times. V and J are TRBV7-3 and TRBJ2-6, with TRBD1 as a possible D gene (5 bases). This CDR3 is built from 15 residues. Germline-derived CDR1 and CDR2 are SGHTA and FQGTGA. Trimming cost V 4 bases and J 4 bases, with 11 bases left between them. For the CDR3, the DNA is TGTGCCAGCAGCTCTTCAGGGTCCGGGGCCAACGTCCTGACTTTC. Translating it yields CASSSSGSGANVLTF.

The chain carries TRBV29-1 and TRBJ2-7; D ambiguous. With 5 bases removed from V and 3 bases from J, the gap between germline ends came to 8 bases. Germline V lookup: CDR1 SQVTM, CDR2 ANQGSEA. CDR3 length: 11 amino acids. This chain's CDR3 is CSVFKNYEQYF. CDR3 in DNA: TGCAGCGTTTTCAAAAACTACGAGCAGTACTTC.

The genes are TRBV4-1 and TRBJ2-7; D unresolved. Germline CDR1 is MGHRA and CDR2 is YSYEKL. V lost 0 bases and J lost 1, with 16 bases in between. This CDR3 region has 17 residues. The CDR3 is CASSQDMLPSGSYEQYF. In DNA form, the CDR3 reads TGCGCCAGCAGCCAAGACATGTTACCGTCGGGTTCCTACGAGCAGTACTTC.

This chain connects TRBV7-2 to TRBJ2-3; 9 bases fit TRBD1. Per the germline V gene, CDR1 is SGHTA and CDR2 is FQGNSA. The CDR3 is 14 amino acids. J was trimmed by 6 bases and V by 7 bases; bases with no gene match: 8. The CDR3: CASTLQGAYDTQYF. CDR3 bases: TGTGCCAGCACACTACAGGGGGCGTATGATACGCAGTATTTT.

The CDR3 nucleotides read TGTGCCAGCAGTGAAGCCTATGGCTACACCTTC. It yields the protein CASSEAYGYTF. V and J are TRBV25-1 and TRBJ1-2; D gene uncertain. Germline CDR1 reads MGHDK; CDR2 reads SYGVNS. The CDR3 is 11 residues long. V lost 2 bases, J lost 4 bases, and 2 bases lay in between.

The J gene is TRBJ2-7, the V gene TRBV30, with 7 bases aligning to TRBD2. Germline CDR1 and CDR2: GTSNPN and SVGIG (reference sequence). The V and J ends lost 0 bases and 5 bases, in that order; junction bases with no gene match: 4. The CDR3 runs 13 residues. As DNA, the CDR3 is TGTGCCTGGAGTGTAGTCCGGGGGGACGAGCAGTACTTC. It encodes CAWSVVRGDEQYF.

The rearrangement uses TRBV29-1 and TRBJ1-2; 8 bases fit TRBD1. Losses at the gene ends were 4 bases for V and 2 bases for J; bases not matched to a gene: 3. Germline lookup yields CDR1 SQVTM and CDR2 ANQGSEA. The CDR3 contains 13 residues. The CDR3 DNA reads as TGCAGCGTTGCCCGGACAGGGAACTATGGCTACACCTTC. This encodes CSVARTGNYGYTF.

The chain has TRBV30 and TRBJ1-4; D perhaps matches TRBD1 (6 bases). The CDR3 is made up of 12 amino acids. Trimming cost V 2 bases and J 10 bases, with 11 bases left between them. CDR1 is GTSNPN, CDR2 SVGIG, per germline (reference sequence). The CDR3 is CAWSPDRRKLFF. CDR3 DNA: TGTGCCTGGAGTCCTGACAGGCGAAAACTGTTTTTT. Full variable domain (remainder filled in from reference TRBV30 and TRBJ1-4): SQTIHQWPATLVQPVGSPLSLECTVEGTSNPNLYWYRQAAGRGLQLLFYSVGIGQISSEVPQNLSASRPQDRQFILSSKKLLLSDSGFYLCAWSPDRRKLFFGSGTQLSVL.

The genes are TRBV6-6 and TRBJ2-7; no definite D call. Germline assignment: CDR1 MNHNY and CDR2 SVGAGI (reference sequence). The CDR3 length is 14 residues. Trimming removed 6 bases from V and 2 bases from J, with 14 bases in between. The CDR3 DNA sequence: TGTGCCAGCAGGAAGGATCCCCAAACCTACGAGCAGTACTTC. Protein: CASRKDPQTYEQYF.

This clone was counted only a few times. The CDR3: CASKADTYEQYF. DNA of the CDR3: TGCGCCAGCAAGGCGGATACCTACGAGCAGTACTTC. V and J are TRBV5-1 and TRBJ2-7; D unclear. Between the trimmed V and J ends, which lost 6 bases and 2 bases, there was a span of 9 bases. The CDR3 contains 12 residues. Germline assignment: CDR1 SGHRS and CDR2 YFSETQ.

The genes are TRBV29-1 and TRBJ2-1, with 7 bases aligning to TRBD1. Per the germline V gene, CDR1 is SQVTM and CDR2 is ANQGSEA. The length of the CDR3 is 12 residues. V trimming: 7 bases; J trimming: 9 bases; junction bases outside the gene matches: 9. CDR3 protein: CSAADRSFEQFF. CDR3 DNA sequence: TGCAGCGCTGCGGACAGGAGTTTTGAGCAGTTCTTC.

Only a few counts were recorded for this clone. The chain has TRBV10-3 and TRBJ2-7, with no clear D. Trimming shortened V by 4 bases and J by 1 base, and 11 bases separated the two germline ends. Germline loops: CDR1 ENHRY, CDR2 SYGVKD. This CDR3 contains 14 residues. The CDR3 spells CAISGVVESYEQYF. The CDR3 nucleotides read TGTGCCATCAGTGGGGTGGTAGAGTCCTACGAGCAGTACTTC.

The gene calls are TRBV27 and TRBJ1-2; 9 nucleotides match TRBD1. The CDR3 contains 13 residues. The trim removed 5 bases at V and 8 bases at J, leaving 6 bases unmatched. Looked up from germline, CDR1 is MNHEY and CDR2 is SMNVEV (reference sequence). This CDR3 is CASSMDRGGGYTF. The CDR3 nucleotides are TGTGCCAGCAGTATGGACAGGGGCGGGGGCTACACCTTC.

The sample holds one count of this clone. CDR3 region: CASSGDVYEQYF. CDR3 DNA: TGTGCCAGCAGTGGGGATGTCTACGAGCAGTACTTC. The chain uses TRBV2 and TRBJ2-7; D remains unclear. The CDR3 runs 12 residues. V was clipped by 4 bases and J by 3 bases, with 7 bases between them. The germline gives CDR1 SNHLY, CDR2 FYNNEI.

This chain uses TRBV30 with TRBJ1-2; 9 nucleotides agree with TRBD1. V lost 2 bases to trimming and J lost 8 bases; unmatched junction nucleotides: 12. The germline V gene has CDR1 GTSNPN and CDR2 SVGIG (reference sequence). This CDR3 has 15 residues. CDR3 nucleotide sequence: TGTGCCTGGAGTACGACCTTCGGGACAGGGATCGGCTACACCTTC. Translating it yields CAWSTTFGTGIGYTF. The full variable domain, completed using reference TRBV30 and TRBJ1-2, is SQTIHQWPATLVQPVGSPLSLECTVEGTSNPNLYWYRQAAGRGLQLLFYSVGIGQISSEVPQNLSASRPQDRQFILSSKKLLLSDSGFYLCAWSTTFGTGIGYTFGSGTRLTVV.

The gene calls are TRBV4-2 and TRBJ2-6, with D tentatively TRBD1 (6 bases). Germline loops: CDR1 LGHNA, CDR2 YNFKEQ. The CDR3 runs to 16 residues. The germline V and J ends were trimmed by 2 bases and 0 bases, with 8 bases remaining between them. For the CDR3, the DNA is TGTGCCAGCAGCCAAACAGGGTCCTCTGGGGCCAACGTCCTGACTTTC. This sequence encodes CASSQTGSSGANVLTF.

This chain connects TRBV6-6 to TRBJ1-1, with D perhaps TRBD1 (5 bases). Trimming took 10 bases from V and 8 from J, leaving 17 bases between them. The CDR3 extends over 12 amino acids. Per germline, CDR1 MNHNY and CDR2 SVGAGI (reference sequence). As DNA, the CDR3 is TGTGCCACCTCCCAGTGGGGGTCCGAAGCTTTCTTT. Protein sequence: CATSQWGSEAFF.

The J gene is TRBJ1-1, the V gene TRBV25-1; the D gene is possibly TRBD1 (5 bases). V shed 3 bases and J shed 6 bases, with 11 bases lying between them. CDR1 and CDR2 from the germline V gene are MGHDK and SYGVNS. The CDR3 has 13 residues. The DNA for the CDR3 is TGTGCCAGCAGTGACGGGGGTATCGCTGAAGCTTTCTTT. It yields the protein CASSDGGIAEAFF.

The table lists this clone with a count of one. Within the sample, other DNA sequences also encode this same CDR3. The chain uses TRBV29-1 and TRBJ2-1, with 8 bases that match TRBD1. The V segment lost 3 bases and the J segment 3 bases; nucleotides outside the gene matches: 4. Germline CDR1 reads SQVTM; CDR2 reads ANQGSEA. There are 14 residues in the CDR3. CDR3 amino acids: CSVERDRGYNEQFF. CDR3 coding DNA: TGCAGCGTTGAGAGAGACAGGGGCTACAATGAGCAGTTCTTC.

This sequence joins TRBV5-1 and TRBJ2-7; 10 bases are a match to TRBD1. The trim removed 4 bases at V and 5 bases at J, leaving 12 bases unmatched. Germline values: CDR1 SGHRS, CDR2 YFSETQ. The CDR3 extends over 16 amino acids. CDR3 sequence reads: CASSLSGGTGVNEQYF. The CDR3 bases are TGCGCCAGCAGCCTCTCCGGTGGGACAGGGGTCAACGAGCAGTACTTC. The full variable domain, its missing parts supplied by reference TRBV5-1 and TRBJ2-7, is KAGVTQTPRYLIKTRGQQVTLSCSPISGHRSVSWYQQTPGQGLQFLFEYFSETQRNKGNFPGRFSGRQFSNSRSEMNVSTLELGDSALYLCASSLSGGTGVNEQYFGPGTRLTVT.

This rearrangement joins TRBV4-2 to TRBJ1-5; tentative D call: TRBD1 (6 bases). V was shortened by 5 bases and J by 3 bases, with 14 bases between the two germline ends. The CDR3 has 15 residues. Germline CDR1 is LGHNA and CDR2 is YNFKEQ. The CDR3 sequence is CASSAEDRFNQPQHF. DNA for the CDR3: TGTGCCAGCAGCGCCGAGGACAGATTCAATCAGCCCCAGCATTTT.

This clone has a handful of counts. The CDR3 nucleotides are TGTGCCAGCAGCCAAGATCTGGAGGGAGGGTCGTATGGCTACACCTTC. Amino acid sequence: CASSQDLEGGSYGYTF. The chain is built from TRBV14 and TRBJ1-2; no clear D. Germline CDR1 reads SGHDN; CDR2 reads FVKESK. V dropped 0 bases and J dropped 5 bases, with 16 bases sitting between them. The CDR3 spans 16 residues. The complete variable domain, with remaining parts taken from reference TRBV14 and TRBJ1-2, reads EAGVTQFPSHSVIEKGQTVTLRCDPISGHDNLYWYRRVMGKEIKFLLHFVKESKQDESGMPNNRFLAERTGGTYSTLKVQPAELEDSGVYFCASSQDLEGGSYGYTFGSGTRLTVV.

CDR3: CASSQDFYNEQFF. The DNA for the CDR3 is TGTGCCAGCAGCCAAGATTTCTACAATGAGCAGTTCTTC. The V call is TRBV14, the J call TRBJ2-1; D not certain. The CDR3 has 13 amino acids. Germline V gene lookup returns CDR1 SGHDN and CDR2 FVKESK. V was trimmed by 0 bases and J by 3 bases, leaving 3 bases between them.

The chain links TRBV4-2 to TRBJ2-7; D ambiguous. Germline assignment: CDR1 LGHNA and CDR2 YNFKEQ. V was cut by 0 bases and J by 4 bases, with 7 bases left in between. There are 13 residues in the CDR3. The CDR3 loop reads CASSQDSQYEQYF. DNA of the CDR3: TGTGCCAGCAGCCAAGACTCGCAATACGAGCAGTACTTC.

The chain combines TRBV29-1 with TRBJ2-7; D remains unclear. Germline CDR1 SQVTM, CDR2 ANQGSEA. V lost 1 base to trimming and J lost 2 bases, with 9 bases between them. This CDR3 region has 13 residues. DNA for the CDR3: TGCAGCGTTGAAGCCAGCAACCCCTACGAGCAGTACTTC. Amino acids: CSVEASNPYEQYF.

For the CDR3, the DNA is TGCAGCGCAGCACAGAGAAGTTATGGCTACACCTTC. This codes for CSAAQRSYGYTF. This chain uses TRBV29-1 with TRBJ1-2; no firm D call. The CDR3 has 12 residues. V was pared by 7 bases and J by 5 bases, with 14 bases between. Germline V gives CDR1 SQVTM, CDR2 ANQGSEA.

The chain is built from TRBV18 and TRBJ2-5; D perhaps matches TRBD2 (6 bases). The CDR3 runs 16 residues. Trimming left V 3 bases short and J 4 bases short, with 18 bases between. Germline CDR1 KGHSH, CDR2 LQKENI. CDR3 bases: TGTGCCAGCTCACCTATTCCAAACCTGGGGGGAGAGACCCAGTACTTC. This gives the protein CASSPIPNLGGETQYF.

A few counts support this clone. This sequence joins TRBV29-1 and TRBJ2-1, with TRBD1 as a possible D gene (6 bases). The germline CDR1 and CDR2 sequences are SQVTM and ANQGSEA. CDR3 length: 11 amino acids. V lost 6 bases and J 8 bases, leaving 11 bases between the germline ends. The CDR3 DNA reads as TGCAGCGTCCGGGACACCCATGAGCAGTTCTTC. This codes for CSVRDTHEQFF.